This T cell receptor (beta chain) came from a study of blood T cell repertoires in COVID-19. Using immunoSEQ multiplex PCR, the repertoire was profiled, and TCRdb retains in-frame clones only, with some absent. Found here are roughly 400,000 clones, approximately 91% of them singletons; the top ten hold 1.2% to 1.5%. The CDR3 has 11 residues. V lost 0 bases and J 11 bases, leaving 8 bases between the germline ends. From germline, CDR1 is DFQATT and CDR2 SNEGSKA (reference sequence). This chain links TRBV20-1 with TRBJ1-5, with D uncertain. The sample consisted of PBMCs or T cells enriched from blood (not recorded which). The clonotype comes from a woman aged 18-29 years who had been exposed to COVID-19. The CDR3, as DNA: TGCAGTGCTAGAGAGCGGGAAGCCCAGCATTTT. Protein product: CSAREREAQHF.